Listed below are T cell receptor beta chains from one sample, sequenced in a study of somatic mutations in cytotoxic T cells in rheumatoid arthritis. Method: immunoSEQ multiplex PCR; TCRdb's copy keeps in-frame clones and lacks some. The sample shows around 15,000 clones, 79% of them seen only once. Sequenced material: CD8+ T cells sorted from blood. The receptors were sampled from an adult with rheumatoid arthritis. The CDR3 runs from the conserved cysteine through the conserved F or W. D genes are given only for firm matches.

TRBJ2-1,TRBV10-3,TRBD2,TGTGCCATCAGTGAGGATCTAGCGGGAGGGGTGGTGGAGTTCTTC,CAISEDLAGGVVEFF
TRBJ2-1,TRBV19,.,TGTGCCACCGGCCCTAGCTCCTACAATGAGCAGTTCTTC,CATGPSSYNEQFF
TRBJ2-6,TRBV5-1,TRBD1,TGCGCCAGCAGCACGCCCGACAGGGAGAGCTCTGGGGCCAACGTCCTGACTTTC,CASSTPDRESSGANVLTF
TRBJ1-2,TRBV5-4,.,TGTGCCAGCAGCTTCCAAGGGGGATCGGTCGATGGCTACACCTTC,CASSFQGGSVDGYTF
TRBJ2-1,TRBV7-2,.,TGTGCCAGCAGCTTGTGGGATTTATTGGGTGAGCAGTTCTTC,CASSLWDLLGEQFF
TRBJ2-1,TRBV5-1,TRBD2,TGCGCCAGCAGCGAGTCCGGGACTACTAATGAGCAGTTCTTC,CASSESGTTNEQFF
TRBJ1-2,TRBV29-1,TRBD1,TGCAGCGTTGCCGACCTCCTCGACAGGGCTGAGGGCTATGGCTACACCTTC,CSVADLLDRAEGYGYTF
TRBJ2-1,TRBV29-1,TRBD2,TGCAGCGTTGAATTATATGGCGGGAGCTCCTACAATGAGCAGTTCTTC,CSVELYGGSSYNEQFF
TRBJ1-1,TRBV7-6,.,TGTGCCAGCAGCTTAGTACGTAGTGGGGTCACTGAAGCTTTCTTT,CASSLVRSGVTEAFF
TRBJ2-1,TRBV5-6,TRBD2,TGTGCCAGCAGCTTGGTACCTAGCGGGACCGATGAGCAGTTCTTC,CASSLVPSGTDEQFF
TRBJ2-5,TRBV7-9,.,TGTGCCAGCAGCTTAACGTCAGGTTGGGAGACCCAGTACTTC,CASSLTSGWETQYF
TRBJ2-7,TRBV4-3,.,TGCGCCAGCAGTCCCGGGACCTTTGACTACGAGCAGTACTTC,CASSPGTFDYEQYF
TRBJ2-1,TRBV7-9,.,TGTGCCAGCACCACTTGGGGGTCATTAAATGAGCAGTTCTTC,CASTTWGSLNEQFF
TRBJ2-1,TRBV6-1,.,TGTGCCAGCAGTGAAGAAGTTAGCGGTTACTCCTACAATGAGCAGTTCTTC,CASSEEVSGYSYNEQFF
TRBJ2-7,TRBV7-6,.,TGTGCCAGCTCTTCTGCTCGCGAGCAGTACTTC,CASSSAREQYF
TRBJ2-1,TRBV4-3,TRBD2,TGCGCCAGCAGCCAAGATAGACTAGCGGGTTTACTTGAGCAGTTCTTC,CASSQDRLAGLLEQFF
TRBJ2-2,TRBV4-1,.,TGCGCCAGCAGCCAAGATCCAGGTTCGCTATCCGGGGAGCTGTTTTTT,CASSQDPGSLSGELFF
TRBJ1-2,TRBV10-3,TRBD1,TGTGCCATCAGTGAGTCGAGAGGTAACAGGGGGCATGGCTACACCTTC,CAISESRGNRGHGYTF
TRBJ1-1,TRBV25-1,.,TGTGCCAGCAGTGAATATAGCGGGACGTCATCCGTGAACACTGAAGCTTTCTTT,CASSEYSGTSSVNTEAFF
TRBJ2-7,TRBV4-3,.,TGCGCCAGCAGCCAAGATAATTTAGGGCCCTACGAGCAGTACTTC,CASSQDNLGPYEQYF
TRBJ1-1,TRBV4-3,.,TGCGCCAGCAGCCAGCAACCTCAGGGGAACACTGAAGCTTTCTTT,CASSQQPQGNTEAFF
TRBJ2-3,TRBV30,.,TGTGCCTGGCAACAAGGCACGCGCACAGATACGCAGTATTTT,CAWQQGTRTDTQYF
TRBJ2-2,TRBV27,.,TGTGCCACTCAGGGGACCGGGGAGCTGTTTTTT,CATQGTGELFF
TRBJ2-5,TRBV7-6,.,TGTGCCAGCTCAGTCCGCAGCAGGGGAGAGACCCAGTACTTC,CASSVRSRGETQYF
TRBJ2-7,TRBV28,.,TGTGCCAGCAGTCCTCCTCAGGTGTACGAGCAGTACTTC,CASSPPQVYEQYF
TRBJ2-7,TRBV6-5,TRBD2,TGTGCCAGCAGTTTGACTAGCGGGAGCTCCTACGAGCAGTACTTC,CASSLTSGSSYEQYF
TRBJ1-4,TRBV4-3,.,TGCGCCAGCAGCCGGGGTGTTGCAAATGAAAAACTGTTTTTT,CASSRGVANEKLFF
TRBJ2-7,TRBV10-3,TRBD2,TGTGCCTCACTGGGCGGGAGCTCCTACGAGCAGTACTTC,CASLGGSSYEQYF
TRBJ2-7,TRBV28,TRBD1,TGTGCCAGCAGCTGGGACAGGCCCGGGGACGAGCAGTACTTC,CASSWDRPGDEQYF
TRBJ1-1,TRBV11-3,.,TGTGCCAGCAGCCCCCGGCGCACAAACACTGAAGCTTTCTTT,CASSPRRTNTEAFF
TRBJ2-7,TRBV7-8,.,TGTGCCAGCAGCTTGAGGCGGGGCTCCTACGAGCAGTACTTC,CASSLRRGSYEQYF
TRBJ2-5,TRBV7-2,.,TGTGCCAGCACCCTTCTTGGAGAGACCCAGTACTTC,CASTLLGETQYF
TRBJ2-7,TRBV2,.,TGTGCCAGCATGGGTAGGCTCTCCTACGAGCAGTACTTC,CASMGRLSYEQYF
TRBJ2-1,TRBV6-5,.,TGTGCCAGCAGTTATTATTCCGTAACCTCCTACAATGAGCAGTTCTTC,CASSYYSVTSYNEQFF